These 25 T cell receptor beta chains were all obtained from the same sample, sequenced in a study of blood T cell repertoires in COVID-19. Assay used: immunoSEQ multiplex PCR; TCRdb lists only in-frame clones, some missing. The sample records over 80,000 clones, approximately 86% being singletons. Input material: peripheral blood. The receptors shown here come from a man older than 75 with active or convalescent COVID-19.

This chain links TRBV7-9 with TRBJ2-1; 13 nucleotides align to TRBD2. The CDR3 loop spans 16 amino acids. Trimming took 3 bases from V and 9 from J; bases not matched to a gene: 8. Germline V gene data show CDR1 as SEHNR and CDR2 as FQNEAQ (reference sequence). Written as DNA, the CDR3 is TGTGCCAGCAGCTTTTATGGACTAGCGGGAGTTCTTGAGCAGTTCTTC. Its protein is CASSFYGLAGVLEQFF.

This chain uses TRBV29-1 with TRBJ2-2; D unclear. Germline values: CDR1 SQVTM, CDR2 ANQGSEA. The CDR3 has 13 residues. V shed 4 bases and J shed 7 bases, with 13 bases lying between them. The CDR3 protein is CSVASSSYGELFF. CDR3 coding DNA: TGCAGCGTTGCAAGTAGTTCTTACGGGGAGCTGTTTTTT.

The chain joins TRBV7-2 to TRBJ2-2; weak D call: TRBD2 (7 bases). Germline V lookup: CDR1 SGHTA, CDR2 FQGNSA. The V end lost 5 bases, the J end lost 1 base, and 14 bases lay between the germline ends. CDR3 size: 16 residues. The CDR3 spells CASSPQAGQNTGELFF. The DNA of the CDR3 is TGTGCCAGCAGCCCCCAAGCGGGACAGAACACCGGGGAGCTGTTTTTT.

This chain joins TRBV7-2 and TRBJ2-3, with 10 bases aligning to TRBD2. Trimming at V came to 5 bases and at J to 6 bases, leaving 5 bases not matched to a gene. The CDR3 length is 14 residues. The V gene's germline CDR1 is SGHTA and CDR2 FQGNSA. The CDR3 region is CASSLGLASDTQYF. The CDR3 DNA sequence: TGTGCCAGCAGCCTGGGACTAGCGTCGGATACGCAGTATTTT.

The rearrangement joins TRBV7-2 to TRBJ1-2; perhaps TRBD1 as D (5 bases). The germline V gene has CDR1 SGHTA and CDR2 FQGNSA. V lost 3 bases and J 4 bases, leaving 12 bases between the germline ends. The CDR3 spans 14 residues. CDR3 sequence reads: CASSFNRQSYGYTF. The CDR3, as DNA: TGTGCCAGCAGCTTCAACCGACAGAGCTATGGCTACACCTTC. The variable domain in full, with the rest retrieved from reference TRBV7-2 and TRBJ1-2, is GAGVSQSPSNKVTEKGKDVELRCDPISGHTALYWYRQSLGQGLEFLIYFQGNSAPDKSGLPSDRFSAERTGGSVSTLTIQRTQQEDSAVYLCASSFNRQSYGYTFGSGTRLTVV.

J is TRBJ2-7 and V is TRBV4-2; TRBD1 matches 8 bases. The germline gives CDR1 LGHNA, CDR2 YNFKEQ. The CDR3 has 16 residues. V lost 0 bases, J lost 5 bases, and 9 bases stayed unmatched. CDR3 residues: CASSQDPQGAVHEQYF. CDR3 DNA: TGTGCCAGCAGCCAAGACCCTCAGGGGGCGGTCCACGAGCAGTACTTC.

The V gene is TRBV5-1, the J gene TRBJ1-1; 7 bases are shared with TRBD1. V shed 4 bases, J shed 2 bases, and the junction held 8 bases outside the gene matches. The germline CDR1 and CDR2 sequences are SGHRS and YFSETQ. This CDR3 is 15 amino acids long. In nucleotides, the CDR3 is TGCGCCAGCAGCGGAAAGACAGGGACCAACACTGAAGCTTTCTTT. It yields the protein CASSGKTGTNTEAFF.

This chain links TRBV7-2 with TRBJ1-6, with a possible D match to TRBD1 (5 bases). This CDR3 is 15 amino acids long. Per the germline V gene, CDR1 is SGHTA and CDR2 is FQGNSA. The V and J ends lost 3 bases and 7 bases respectively, with 13 bases between them. The CDR3 here is CASSLGGVGNSPLHF. In DNA, the CDR3 is TGTGCCAGCAGCTTGGGGGGAGTGGGGAATTCACCCCTCCACTTT. Drawing the rest from reference TRBV7-2 and TRBJ1-6, the complete variable domain is GAGVSQSPSNKVTEKGKDVELRCDPISGHTALYWYRQSLGQGLEFLIYFQGNSAPDKSGLPSDRFSAERTGGSVSTLTIQRTQQEDSAVYLCASSLGGVGNSPLHFGNGTRLTVT.

About this clone itself: Relative to the germline gene, one junction end is altered; a read error may explain this. V and J are TRBV7-7 and TRBJ2-1; 11 bases agree with TRBD1. The CDR3 totals 17 residues. CDR1 and CDR2 from the germline V gene are SSHAT and FNYEAQ (reference sequence). The CDR3 reads CASSLPFWDRGWNEQFF. DNA for the CDR3: TGTGCTAGCAGCTTACCGTTCTGGGACAGGGGGTGGAATGAGCAGTTCTTC.

The chain uses TRBV4-2 and TRBJ1-4, with 10 bases that match TRBD1. Germline V gene sequence: CDR1 LGHNA, CDR2 YNFKEQ. V gave up 1 base and J gave up 13 bases; unmatched junction bases: 15. The CDR3 is 17 residues long. CDR3 protein: CASSQASGRTGGGRLFF. The CDR3 region has the DNA TGTGCCAGCAGCCAAGCCTCCGGCAGGACAGGGGGAGGAAGACTGTTTTTT.

The chain has TRBV12-1 and TRBJ2-7; TRBD2 was called by the table and not checked on the DNA. TRBV12-1 is recorded as a pseudogene. This CDR3 has 17 residues. The CDR3 loop is CASSPFGGGRVCWEQYF. DNA of the CDR3: TGTGCCAGCAGCCCCTTCGGGGGCGGGAGGGTATGTTGGGAGCAGTACTTC.

V and J are TRBV9 and TRBJ2-2; 10 bases agree with TRBD1. The germline V gene has CDR1 SGDLS and CDR2 YYNGEE. CDR3 size: 16 residues. With V trimmed by 4 bases and J by 6 bases, 9 bases remained unmatched. Here the CDR3 DNA reads TGTGCCAGCAGCCCCCGACAGGGGGCGTCATCCGGGGAGCTGTTTTTT. Translation gives CASSPRQGASSGELFF. The full variable domain, with the rest looked up from reference TRBV9 and TRBJ2-2, is DSGVTQTPKHLITATGQRVTLRCSPRSGDLSVYWYQQSLDQGLQFLIQYYNGEERAKGNILERFSAQQFPDLHSELNLSSLELGDSALYFCASSPRQGASSGELFFGEGSRLTVL.

V gene TRBV27 combines with J gene TRBJ2-3; 9 nucleotides line up with TRBD1. The V and J ends lost 5 bases and 1 base, in that order; junction bases with no gene match: 1. This CDR3 is built from 14 residues. Germline CDR1 reads MNHEY; CDR2 reads SMNVEV (reference sequence). DNA of the CDR3: TGTGCCAGCAGTCGGACAGGGGGCACAGATACGCAGTATTTT. It encodes CASSRTGGTDTQYF.

This rearrangement joins TRBV2 to TRBJ1-2; 10 bases fit TRBD1. CDR1 and CDR2 (germline): SNHLY, FYNNEI. The CDR3 has 15 amino acids. The junction had 3 bases not matched to a gene; V was cut back by 1 base and J by 4 bases. The CDR3 DNA is TGTGCCAGCAGTGAAGAGACAGGGGGCGTCTATGGCTACACCTTC. Translating gives CASSEETGGVYGYTF.

CDR3 sequence: CASSDRTGYTEAFF. The CDR3 bases are TGTGCCAGCAGTGACCGGACAGGGTACACTGAAGCTTTCTTT. The chain joins TRBV2 to TRBJ1-1; TRBD1 agrees at 8 bases. With V trimmed by 3 bases and J by 3 bases, 3 bases remained unmatched. CDR1 and CDR2 from the germline V gene are SNHLY and FYNNEI. This CDR3 is 14 amino acids long.

V gene TRBV19 combines with J gene TRBJ1-5, with unresolved D. Germline values: CDR1 LNHDA, CDR2 SQIVND (reference sequence). The V end lost 3 bases, the J end lost 2 bases, and 14 bases lay between the germline ends. This CDR3 has 16 amino acids. The CDR3 loop is CASSIARPRGNQPQHF. CDR3 coding DNA: TGTGCCAGTAGTATCGCCCGGCCCCGGGGCAATCAGCCCCAGCATTTT.

This chain links TRBV3-1 (or the pseudogene TRBV3-2) with TRBJ2-7; tentative D call: TRBD1 (5 bases). CDR1 is LGHDT, CDR2 YNNKEL, per germline (reference sequence). The CDR3 totals 14 residues. V dropped 1 base and J dropped 3 bases, with 10 bases sitting between them. CDR3 sequence reads: CASSQGTRGYEQYF. The CDR3 coding sequence is TGTGCCAGCAGCCAAGGGACACGAGGCTACGAGCAGTACTTC.

The chain combines TRBV21-1 with TRBJ2-3; the table gives TRBD2 as D, unverified against the DNA. TRBV21-1 is labeled a pseudogene. The CDR3 runs 15 residues. CDR3 nucleotides: TGTGCCAGAGGGGCCCTAGCGGGGTGCACAGATACGCAGTATTTT. It translates to CARGALAGCTDTQYF.

CDR3 sequence (DNA): TGTGCCAGCTCACCGGGGCGGTCCTATGGCTACACCTTC. Translation gives CASSPGRSYGYTF. This chain links TRBV18 with TRBJ1-2; maybe TRBD1 (5 bases). The CDR3 is 13 residues long. The V and J ends lost 3 bases and 4 bases respectively, with 9 bases between them. Germline CDR1 reads KGHSH; CDR2 reads LQKENI.

This chain links TRBV28 with TRBJ1-1; 7 bases line up with TRBD1. The CDR3 contains 13 residues. V lost 11 bases to trimming and J lost 0 bases; unmatched junction nucleotides: 6. CDR1 and CDR2 (germline): MDHEN, SYDVKM. CDR3 nucleotides: TGTGCCTTAAGGGACAGCTTGAACACTGAAGCTTTCTTT. This translates into CALRDSLNTEAFF.

The chain combines TRBV7-2 with TRBJ1-5; 8 bases agree with TRBD1. CDR3 length equals 15 residues. From germline, CDR1 is SGHTA and CDR2 FQGNSA. The V gene end was trimmed by 2 bases and the J gene end by 6 bases; junction bases not matched to a gene: 6. In nucleotides, the CDR3 is TGTGCCAGCAGCTTAACTCCAGGGGGCGCTCAGCCCCAGCATTTT. It yields the protein CASSLTPGGAQPQHF.

V is TRBV7-2 and J is TRBJ2-1; D might be TRBD2 (5 bases). CDR3 length equals 15 residues. The germline gives CDR1 SGHTA, CDR2 FQGNSA. V lost 3 bases, J lost 6 bases, and 15 bases lay in between. CDR3 in amino acids: CASSFGRAALNEQFF. Written as DNA, the CDR3 is TGTGCCAGCAGCTTTGGGCGGGCTGCGCTCAATGAGCAGTTCTTC. Looking up the rest from reference TRBV7-2 and TRBJ2-1 gives the full variable domain: GAGVSQSPSNKVTEKGKDVELRCDPISGHTALYWYRQSLGQGLEFLIYFQGNSAPDKSGLPSDRFSAERTGGSVSTLTIQRTQQEDSAVYLCASSFGRAALNEQFFGPGTRLTVL.

V and J are TRBV18 and TRBJ1-2, with D possibly being TRBD1 (6 bases). The V and J ends lost 3 bases and 4 bases respectively, with 9 bases between them. The CDR3 is made up of 13 amino acids. CDR1 is KGHSH and CDR2 is LQKENI in the germline V gene. The CDR3 loop is CASSPATGYGYTF. CDR3 bases: TGTGCCAGCTCACCCGCGACAGGCTATGGCTACACCTTC.

The rearrangement links TRBV11-2 to TRBJ2-5, with D unclear. This CDR3 has 13 amino acids. CDR1 is SGHAT, CDR2 FQNNGV, per germline. Trimming took 5 bases from V and 0 from J, leaving 7 bases between them. The CDR3 spells CASSPLYQETQYF. The CDR3 bases are TGTGCCAGCAGCCCGTTGTACCAAGAGACCCAGTACTTC.

The chain couples TRBV2 to TRBJ1-5; TRBD1 matches at 7 bases. CDR3 length: 14 residues. The ends lost 4 bases at V and 4 bases at J; junction bases unmatched: 4. CDR1 is SNHLY and CDR2 is FYNNEI in the germline V gene. The DNA for the CDR3 is TGTGCCAGCAGTGTACAGGGGCCTAATCAGCCCCAGCATTTT. It is translated as CASSVQGPNQPQHF.